This TCR beta chain was sequenced during a study of T cells in Graves' hyperthyroidism and ophthalmopathy (dated by TCRdb to the late 2010s). Regarding the study in general: Peripheral blood was collected at initial diagnosis, before any treatment. To identify distinguishing TCR V-J signatures, a discovery cohort of around 100 patients was used, comprising fewer than 45 with Graves' ophthalmopathy and approximately 58 with stable Graves' hyperthyroidism. Whether ophthalmopathy could be predicted prospectively was tested in an independent validation cohort made up of 18 to 20 hyperthyroidism patients plus 17 patients who later progressed to ophthalmopathy. The roughly 100 discovery patients were divided at random into training and test sets in a 7:3 ratio. The study also compared thyroid tissue and blood T-cell repertoires from 6 or 7 Graves' hyperthyroidism patients. Following sampling, methimazole starting at 30 mg daily was given to hyperthyroidism patients, and high-dose intravenous methylprednisolone was given to ophthalmopathy patients. The paper reports TCR Vbeta CDR3 sequencing of about 140 peripheral blood samples: around 45 ophthalmopathy, about 75 hyperthyroidism and around 17 progressor patients.

Moderately to severely active disease, a Clinical Activity Score of at least 3, a NOSPECS grade of at least 4, and a duration under 3 months were present in ophthalmopathy patients. Any patient with an uncontrolled infection, another autoimmune disease, pregnancy or lactation was excluded. Diagnoses were based on clinical symptoms, serum thyroxine and TRAb, thyroid ultrasound and orbital computed tomography. Ficoll-Paque density gradient centrifugation was used to isolate PBMCs from about 9.4 ml of fresh peripheral blood. Trizol reagent was used to extract total RNA, and RNA quality was then checked on an Agilent 2100 Bioanalyzer. This clonotype was found many times. Its binding antigen is unknown. Per-base quality was not reported, and no clone a single base away is much larger than it. Amplification of TCR beta CDR3 regions was carried out from RNA transcripts. A first-round RT-PCR of the TCR CDR3 used the HTBI primer set with the Qiagen OneStep RT-PCR kit. A second multiplex PCR round built the libraries, followed by size selection and purification. The libraries were sequenced on an Illumina HiSeq2000 using paired-end 100 bp reads. Turning to the authors' computational methods: SOAPnuke was used to process the raw data, removing reads that contained adapters or uncalled bases, had a mean Phred below 15, or lacked an exact match to the constant primer or identifier. COPE v1.2.5 was used to merge high-quality paired reads, and clonotypes were defined as unique nucleotide sequences. Clonotypes were aligned to IMGT TRBV, TRBD and TRBJ reference segments using MiTCR v1.1. Only V-J combinations with frequency above 0.0001, covering roughly 99% of repertoires, were analysed. The TCS score was defined as F50 (clonal expansion) divided by E x V (chaos), with BLOSUM62-based TCRdist calculated between CDR3 peptides within each V-J. Welch's t-statistics and random forest reduced fewer than 600 V-J features to some 14, which were used in a naive Bayes classifier (R e1071). TCRdb reprocessed the public reads (quality trimming at Q25 with fastp, clone calling with MiXCR) and kept in-frame beta chains. Each CDR3 protein appears once, grouped with its most common genes and DNA. These V and J calls rely on TCRdb rather than the paper's analysis. The sample table shows 600,000 to 650,000 distinct CDR3 sequences, and under 25% are seen once. The top ten clonotypes cover around a third of the sample.

The CDR3 spans 15 residues, from the cysteine through the phenylalanine. The only DNA kept is the CDR3, 45 bases in frame from the first base. After removal of 7 bases from V and 8 bases from J, the junction retains 12 bases not matched to a gene. Study-level results and caveats: No statistical method was used to fix the sample size in advance, and group allocation was not hidden from the investigators. Ophthalmopathy was separated from stable hyperthyroidism by a 13 V-J signature model, with approximately 86% sensitivity and about 84% specificity obtained in cross-validation and 80%/75% obtained in testing. In validation, progression to ophthalmopathy was predicted by the model with nearly 71% sensitivity and around 76% specificity, a median of approximately 6.5 months before onset. Most expanded thyroid clonotypes (frequency above 0.001) were also found in blood, which suggests that blood repertoires may mirror thyroid immune responses.

This receptor was obtained from a man aged 25-45 years with Graves' ophthalmopathy. The chain was built from TRBV12-3 or TRBV12-4 and TRBJ2-2; TRBD2 lines up with 8 middle nucleotides. The sequencing input was blood. The CDR3 amino acid sequence is: CASIPGGAGVGELFF. In nucleotide form, the sequence is TGTGCCAGCATCCCCGGCGGAGCGGGAGTGGGGGAGCTGTTTTTT.